The 19 T cell receptor beta chains listed next were all sequenced from one sample in a study of blood T cell repertoires in COVID-19. Only in-frame clones appear in the TCRdb table, and some are missing; sequencing was by immunoSEQ multiplex PCR. The repertoire holds some 210,000 clones, with around 80% as singletons. Sequenced: peripheral blood. The receptor source for this set is a human donor in a cohort sampled during active COVID-19.

The chain couples TRBV28 to TRBJ2-7, with 7 bases lining up with TRBD1. There are 14 residues in the CDR3. V gave up 3 bases and J gave up 3 bases; unmatched junction bases: 5. Germline V gene sequence: CDR1 MDHEN, CDR2 SYDVKM. The DNA for the CDR3 is TGTGCCAGCAGTTTTGAGGGGGCTATCTACGAGCAGTACTTC. It yields the protein CASSFEGAIYEQYF.

The gene calls are TRBV19 and TRBJ1-4; perhaps TRBD1 as D (5 bases). The V end lost 7 bases, the J end lost 0 bases, and 12 bases lay between the germline ends. Germline lookup yields CDR1 LNHDA and CDR2 SQIVND (reference sequence). The CDR3 contains 15 residues. The CDR3 here is CASNKGLATNEKLFF. The DNA of the CDR3 is TGTGCCAGTAATAAGGGGTTAGCAACTAATGAAAAACTGTTTTTT. The full variable domain, in which reference TRBV19 and TRBJ1-4 provide the parts outside the CDR3, is DGGITQSPKYLFRKEGQNVTLSCEQNLNHDAMYWYRQDPGQGLRLIYYSQIVNDFQKGDIAEGYSVSREKKESFPLTVTSAQKNPTAFYLCASNKGLATNEKLFFGSGTQLSVL.

There are many counts of this clone. This chain links TRBV19 with TRBJ1-1; D not certain. Trimming left V 6 bases short and J 0 bases short, with 8 bases between. The CDR3 is 13 amino acids. CDR1 is LNHDA and CDR2 is SQIVND in the germline V gene (reference sequence). For the CDR3, the DNA is TGTGCCAGTAGCCCGCGAATGAACACTGAAGCTTTCTTT. This sequence encodes CASSPRMNTEAFF.

The chain joins TRBV3-1 (or the pseudogene TRBV3-2) to TRBJ2-1, with 8 nucleotides matching TRBD2. Germline lookup yields CDR1 LGHDT and CDR2 YNNKEL (reference sequence). V shed 3 bases and J 1 base; nucleotides not matched to a gene: 5. This CDR3 region has 16 residues. CDR3 sequence: CASSQISGKSYNEQFF. The CDR3 DNA sequence: TGTGCCAGCAGCCAGATTAGCGGGAAATCCTACAATGAGCAGTTCTTC.

This clone has at least ten counts. The chain has TRBV7-2 and TRBJ2-3; D might be TRBD2 (6 bases). Trimming pared 3 bases from V and 0 bases from J, leaving 10 bases between. CDR3 length: 15 amino acids. Germline V gene lookup returns CDR1 SGHTA and CDR2 FQGNSA. The CDR3 bases are TGTGCCAGCAGCTTCCTTGCGGGGAGCACAGATACGCAGTATTTT. Encoded protein: CASSFLAGSTDTQYF.

This clone was counted a single time. V gene TRBV5-4 combines with J gene TRBJ2-3; a weak D match, TRBD2 (6 bases). Germline lookup yields CDR1 SGHNT and CDR2 YYREEE (reference sequence). V lost 4 bases, J lost 4 bases, and 13 bases lay in between. This CDR3 is built from 14 residues. CDR3 sequence: CASSVTSIPDTQYF. The CDR3 DNA follows: TGTGCCAGCAGCGTGACTAGTATTCCAGATACGCAGTATTTT.

The V and J genes are TRBV29-1 and TRBJ1-2, with a weak D call TRBD1 (6 bases). Trimming took 4 bases from V and 4 from J, leaving 19 bases between them. The CDR3 contains 15 residues. Per the germline V gene, CDR1 is SQVTM and CDR2 is ANQGSEA. The CDR3 protein is CSVVIGGRDGYGYTF. CDR3 DNA sequence: TGCAGCGTTGTTATCGGGGGGCGGGACGGCTATGGCTACACCTTC.

The count of this clone is one. This CDR3 reads CASSPGGRRDYGYTF. The CDR3 DNA reads as TGTGCCAGCAGTCCGGGCGGGCGCCGGGACTATGGCTACACCTTC. The chain is built from TRBV6-5 and TRBJ1-2, with no clear D. V was pared by 5 bases and J by 3 bases, with 16 bases between. This CDR3 spans 15 amino acids. From germline, CDR1 is MNHEY and CDR2 SVGAGI.

The CDR3 DNA reads as TGTGCCAGCAGCTTATCTACCGGGGGATGGGGCTCTGGGGCCAACGTCCTGACTTTC. Its translation: CASSLSTGGWGSGANVLTF. This chain joins TRBV7-3 and TRBJ2-6; D is possibly TRBD2 (6 bases). Per germline, CDR1 SGHTA and CDR2 FQGTGA. This CDR3 is 19 amino acids long. V lost 2 bases to trimming and J lost 0 bases, with 17 bases between them.

The chain carries TRBV19 and TRBJ1-5; the D is unclear. The V end lost 2 bases, the J end lost 7 bases, and 12 bases lay between the germline ends. This CDR3 comprises 14 residues. The germline gives CDR1 LNHDA, CDR2 SQIVND (reference sequence). In DNA, the CDR3 is TGTGCCAGTAGTATAAACCCGGGAACGCAGCCCCAGCATTTT. It translates to CASSINPGTQPQHF.

J is TRBJ1-3 and V is TRBV27, with 7 positions matching TRBD1. Germline V gives CDR1 MNHEY, CDR2 SMNVEV (reference sequence). Trimming removed 6 bases from V and 4 bases from J; junction bases left unmatched: 3. This CDR3 is built from 13 residues. The DNA of the CDR3 is TGTGCCAGCAGGGGGACAGAAGGAAACACCATATATTTT. This translates into CASRGTEGNTIYF.

This clone has a single count. The chain joins TRBV18 to TRBJ2-5, with TRBD2 matching 7 bases. Germline loops: CDR1 KGHSH, CDR2 LQKENI. V lost 3 bases, J lost 4 bases, and 2 bases stayed unmatched. This CDR3 is 13 amino acids long. The CDR3, as DNA: TGTGCCAGCTCACCCAGCGGGGCAGAGACCCAGTACTTC. Translated: CASSPSGAETQYF. Based on the CDR3 plus reference TRBV18 and TRBJ2-5, the full variable domain is NAGVMQNPRHLVRRRGQEARLRCSPMKGHSHVYWYRQLPEEGLKFMVYLQKENIIDESGMPKERFSAEFPKEGPSILRIQQVVRGDSAAYFCASSPSGAETQYFGPGTRLLVL.

V gene TRBV18 combines with J gene TRBJ1-6; 7 nucleotides align to TRBD1. This CDR3 is 13 amino acids long. The J segment lost 16 bases and the V segment lost 6 bases, leaving 12 bases of the junction unmatched. Germline CDR1 KGHSH, CDR2 LQKENI. Here the CDR3 reads CASSRDREWELHF. In nucleotides, the CDR3 is TGTGCCAGCTCTCGCGACAGGGAATGGGAACTCCACTTT.

The CDR3 region has the DNA TGTGCCAGCAGGTTAGGACAGGGGGATCTGATGCAGTACGTC. Protein sequence: CASRLGQGDLMQYV. The V gene is TRBV6-6, the J gene TRBJ2-7, with 10 positions matching TRBD1. Trimming at V came to 6 bases and at J to 9 bases, leaving 11 bases not matched to a gene. This CDR3 has 14 residues. Germline V lookup: CDR1 MNHNY, CDR2 SVGAGI (reference sequence).

The chain carries TRBV21-1 and TRBJ2-3; the table assigns TRBD2, which was not confirmed against the DNA. TRBV21-1 is a pseudogene locus. There are 17 residues in the CDR3. CDR3 region: CASSKSRRVSSTDTQYF. For the CDR3, the DNA is TGTGCCAGCAGCAAAAGTCGGAGGGTCTCTTCCACAGATACGCAGTATTTT.

The chain has TRBV9 and TRBJ2-5, with TRBD1 matching 8 bases. The V segment lost 0 bases and the J segment 4 bases; nucleotides outside the gene matches: 8. This CDR3 has 16 residues. CDR1 and CDR2 (germline): SGDLS, YYNGEE. The CDR3 protein is CASSVVSGGYGETQYF. The CDR3 DNA is TGTGCCAGCAGCGTAGTCTCAGGGGGCTATGGAGAGACCCAGTACTTC.

V and J are TRBV10-3 and TRBJ2-2, with TRBD1 identical over 8 bases. V dropped 6 bases and J dropped 2; count of bases not matched to a gene: 5. CDR3 length equals 15 residues. Germline CDR1 and CDR2: ENHRY and SYGVKD. DNA of the CDR3: TGTGCCATCAGGGACAGGGTGGAAAACACCGGGGAGCTGTTTTTT. This codes for CAIRDRVENTGELFF.

This clone showed up just once. This chain uses TRBV28 with TRBJ2-7; 11 bases agree with TRBD2. Germline V gives CDR1 MDHEN, CDR2 SYDVKM. CDR3 length: 17 residues. J lost 0 bases, V lost 7 bases, and 11 bases had no gene match. CDR3 DNA: TGTGCCAGCATCCCCGGGACTAGCGGAACATACTCCTACGAGCAGTACTTC. Its protein product is CASIPGTSGTYSYEQYF.

This chain links TRBV7-8 with TRBJ1-1; no reliable D call. The CDR3 contains 14 residues. CDR1 and CDR2 from the germline V gene are SGHVS and FQNEAQ. V dropped 1 base and J dropped 1 base, with 7 bases sitting between them. In DNA form, the CDR3 reads TGTGCCAGCAGCTTAGTAGTCGGGAACACTGAAGCTTTCTTT. As protein: CASSLVVGNTEAFF.